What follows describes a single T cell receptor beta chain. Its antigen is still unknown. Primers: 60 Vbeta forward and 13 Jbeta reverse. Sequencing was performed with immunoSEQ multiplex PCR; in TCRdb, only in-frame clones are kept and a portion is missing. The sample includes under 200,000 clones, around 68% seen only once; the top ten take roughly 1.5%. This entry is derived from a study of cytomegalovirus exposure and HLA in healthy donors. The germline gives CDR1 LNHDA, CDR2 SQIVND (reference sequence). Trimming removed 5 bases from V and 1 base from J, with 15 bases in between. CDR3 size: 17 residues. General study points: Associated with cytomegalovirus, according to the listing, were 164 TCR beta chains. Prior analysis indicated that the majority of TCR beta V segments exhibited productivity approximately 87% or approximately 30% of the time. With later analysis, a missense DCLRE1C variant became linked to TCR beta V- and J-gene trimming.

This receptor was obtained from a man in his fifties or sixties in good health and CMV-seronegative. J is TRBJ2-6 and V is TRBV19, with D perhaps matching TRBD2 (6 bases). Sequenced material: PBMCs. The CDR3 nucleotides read TGTGCCAGTAGTCCTTCCCCCGGGAGTTCTGGGGCCAACGTCCTGACTTTC. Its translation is CASSPSPGSSGANVLTF.